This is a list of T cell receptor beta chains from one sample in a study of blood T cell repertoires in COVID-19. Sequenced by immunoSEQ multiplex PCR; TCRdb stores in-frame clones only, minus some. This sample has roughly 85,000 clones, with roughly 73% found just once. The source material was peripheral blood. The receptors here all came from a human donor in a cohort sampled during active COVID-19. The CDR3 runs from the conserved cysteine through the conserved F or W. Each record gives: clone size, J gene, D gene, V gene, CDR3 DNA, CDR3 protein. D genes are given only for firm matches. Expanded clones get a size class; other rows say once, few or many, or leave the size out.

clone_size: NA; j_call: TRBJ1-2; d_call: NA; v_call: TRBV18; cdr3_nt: TGTGCCAGCTCACCACGCGGCCAATTCTATGGCTACACCTTC; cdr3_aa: CASSPRGQFYGYTF
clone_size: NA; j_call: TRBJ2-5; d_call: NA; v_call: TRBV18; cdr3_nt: TGTGCCAGCTCACCACAGGGGAGGGAGACCCAGTACTTC; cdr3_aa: CASSPQGRETQYF
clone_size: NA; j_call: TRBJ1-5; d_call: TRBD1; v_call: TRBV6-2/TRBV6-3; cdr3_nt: TGTGCCAGCAGCACTAGACAGGGATGGAACAATCAGCCCCAGCATTTT; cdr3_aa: CASSTRQGWNNQPQHF
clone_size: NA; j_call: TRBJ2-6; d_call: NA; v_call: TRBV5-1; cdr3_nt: TGCGCCAGCAGCTCGGGGGACTCTGGGGCCAACGTCCTGACTTTC; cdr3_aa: CASSSGDSGANVLTF
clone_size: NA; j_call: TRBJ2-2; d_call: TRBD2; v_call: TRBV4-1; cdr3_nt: TGCGCCAGCAGCCAAAGGGCTGGCGGGGGGGCGTCCGGGGAGCTGTTTTTT; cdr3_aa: CASSQRAGGGASGELFF
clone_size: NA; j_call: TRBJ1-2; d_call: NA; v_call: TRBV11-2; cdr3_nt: TGTGCCAGCAGCTTAGGCGGAAGCTATGGCTACACCTTC; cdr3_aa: CASSLGGSYGYTF
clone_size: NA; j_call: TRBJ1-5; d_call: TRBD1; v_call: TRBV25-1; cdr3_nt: TGTGCCAGCAGTGAATTGGGACAGGAGAATCAGCCCCAGCATTTT; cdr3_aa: CASSELGQENQPQHF
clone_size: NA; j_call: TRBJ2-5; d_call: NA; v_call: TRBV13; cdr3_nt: TGTGCCAGCAGCGTCGGGAGCGTCCTGAGGACCCAGTACTTC; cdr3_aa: CASSVGSVLRTQYF
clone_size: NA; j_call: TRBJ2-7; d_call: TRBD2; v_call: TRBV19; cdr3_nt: TGTGCCAGTAGGCATAGCGGGGTGGCGACCTACGAGCAGTACTTC; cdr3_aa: CASRHSGVATYEQYF
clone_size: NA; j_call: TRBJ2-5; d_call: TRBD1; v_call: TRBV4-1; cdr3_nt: TGCGCCAGCAGCGTAGGACAGGGCGTCGGGGAGACCCAGTACTTC; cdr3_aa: CASSVGQGVGETQYF
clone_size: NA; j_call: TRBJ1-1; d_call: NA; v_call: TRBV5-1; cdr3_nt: TGCGCCAGCAGCGTCGGGAACACTGAAGCTTTCTTT; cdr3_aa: CASSVGNTEAFF
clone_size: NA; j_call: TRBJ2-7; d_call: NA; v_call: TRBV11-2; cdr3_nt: TGTGCCAGCAGCTTAAACATCAGGGTGGGCGAGCAGTACTTC; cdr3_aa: CASSLNIRVGEQYF
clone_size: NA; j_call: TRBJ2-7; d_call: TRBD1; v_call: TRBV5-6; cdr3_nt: TGTGCCAGCAGCTGGGACAGAGCAGCCTACGAGCAGTACTTC; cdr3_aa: CASSWDRAAYEQYF
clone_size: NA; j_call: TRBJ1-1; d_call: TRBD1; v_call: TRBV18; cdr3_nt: TGTGCCAGCTCACCCATAAGGACAGGGGGGACTCAGAGCACTGAAGCTTTCTTT; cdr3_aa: CASSPIRTGGTQSTEAFF
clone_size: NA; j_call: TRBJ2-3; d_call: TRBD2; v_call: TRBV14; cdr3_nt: TGTGCCAGCAGCCAAGATGAAGCGGGGTTCACAGATACGCAGTATTTT; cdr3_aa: CASSQDEAGFTDTQYF
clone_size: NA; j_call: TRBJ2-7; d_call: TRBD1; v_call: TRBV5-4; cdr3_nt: TGTGCCAGCAGCTTGGTGGGACAGGGTGCCTACGAGCAGTACTTC; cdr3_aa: CASSLVGQGAYEQYF
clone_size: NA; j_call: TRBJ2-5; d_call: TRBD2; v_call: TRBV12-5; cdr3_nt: TGTGCTAGTGGTCAACTAGCGGGGGGCCCCCAAGAGACCCAGTACTTC; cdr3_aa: CASGQLAGGPQETQYF
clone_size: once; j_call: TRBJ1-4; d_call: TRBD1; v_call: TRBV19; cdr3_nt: TGTGCCAGTAGCGACAGGGGCACTAATGAAAAACTGTTTTTT; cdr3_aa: CASSDRGTNEKLFF
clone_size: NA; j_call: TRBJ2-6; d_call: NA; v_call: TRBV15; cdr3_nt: TGTGCCACCAGCTCAGCGAGTGCCAACGTCCTGACTTTC; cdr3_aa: CATSSASANVLTF
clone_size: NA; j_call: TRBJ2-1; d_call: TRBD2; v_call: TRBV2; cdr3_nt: TGTGCCAGCACCCCGGGACTAGCGGGGGAGCAGTTCTTC; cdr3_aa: CASTPGLAGEQFF
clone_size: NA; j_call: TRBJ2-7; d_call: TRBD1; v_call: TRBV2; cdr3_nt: TGTGCCAGCAGTGTAAAGGGGGCTTACGAGCAGTACTTC; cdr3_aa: CASSVKGAYEQYF
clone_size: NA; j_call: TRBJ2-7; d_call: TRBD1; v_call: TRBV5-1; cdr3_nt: TGCGCCAGCAGTAACAGACAGGGTGGGGAGCAGTACTTC; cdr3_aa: CASSNRQGGEQYF
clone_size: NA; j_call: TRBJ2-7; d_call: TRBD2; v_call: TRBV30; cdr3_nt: TGTGCCTGGAGCCCCCCTTGGGGGGGAACCTACGAGCAGTACTTC; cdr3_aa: CAWSPPWGGTYEQYF
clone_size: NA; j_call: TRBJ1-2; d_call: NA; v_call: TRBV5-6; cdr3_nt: TGTGCCAGCAGCTTGGGGAGGGGTGAGACCTTC; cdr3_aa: CASSLGRGETF
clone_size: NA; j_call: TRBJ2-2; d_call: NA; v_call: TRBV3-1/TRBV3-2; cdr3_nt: TGTGCCAGCAGCCAATCGGTCCCGGGAAGGCAATCCGGGGAGCTGTTTTTT; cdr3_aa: CASSQSVPGRQSGELFF
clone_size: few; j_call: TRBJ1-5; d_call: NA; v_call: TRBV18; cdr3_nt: TGTGCCAGCTCACCAGTAGCCGAGCCCCAGCATTTT; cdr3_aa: CASSPVAEPQHF
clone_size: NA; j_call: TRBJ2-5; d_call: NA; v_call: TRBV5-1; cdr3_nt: TGCGCCAGCCGGATGGACGGAGAGGGCCGGGAGACCCAGTACTTC; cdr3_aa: CASRMDGEGRETQYF
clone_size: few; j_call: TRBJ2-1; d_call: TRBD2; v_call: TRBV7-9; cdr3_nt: TGTGCCAGCAGCTTAGCGGCTAGCGGGGGGAGTGAGCAGTTCTTC; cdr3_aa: CASSLAASGGSEQFF
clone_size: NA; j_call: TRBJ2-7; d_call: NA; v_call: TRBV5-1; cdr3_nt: TGCGCCAGCAGCTTGGGGTCGGGGAGCTCCTACGAGCAGTACTTC; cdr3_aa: CASSLGSGSSYEQYF
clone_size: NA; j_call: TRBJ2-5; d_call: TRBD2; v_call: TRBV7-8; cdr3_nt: TGTGCCAGCAGCTTCGCTGGCAGCGGGGCCCCCCAAGAGACCCAGTACTTC; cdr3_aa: CASSFAGSGAPQETQYF
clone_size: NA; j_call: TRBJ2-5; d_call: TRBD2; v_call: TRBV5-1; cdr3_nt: TGCGCCAGCAGCTTGTCCCCTAGCGGGGGTGAGACCCAGTACTTC; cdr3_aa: CASSLSPSGGETQYF
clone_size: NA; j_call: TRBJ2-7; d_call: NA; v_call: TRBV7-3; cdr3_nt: TGTGCCAGCAGTTCGGGGACTCTCCGCTACGAGCAGTACTTC; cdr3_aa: CASSSGTLRYEQYF
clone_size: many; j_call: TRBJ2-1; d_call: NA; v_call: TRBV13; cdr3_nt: TGTGCCAGCAGCTTAGAAGAGCCCTACAATGAGCAGTTCTTC; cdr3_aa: CASSLEEPYNEQFF
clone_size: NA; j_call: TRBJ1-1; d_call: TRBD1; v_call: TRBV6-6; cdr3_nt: TGTGCCAGCAGTCCCCACAGGGGGCGCGGAGTGAACACTGAAGCTTTCTTT; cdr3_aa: CASSPHRGRGVNTEAFF
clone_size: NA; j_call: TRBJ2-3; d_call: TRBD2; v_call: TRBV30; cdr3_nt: TGTGCCTGGGGCGGGCGGGGGGATACGCAGTATTTT; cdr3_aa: CAWGGRGDTQYF
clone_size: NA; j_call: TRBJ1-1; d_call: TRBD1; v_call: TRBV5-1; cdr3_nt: TGCGCCAGCAGCTTGACACAGGGGTTTATGAACACTGAAGCTTTCTTT; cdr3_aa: CASSLTQGFMNTEAFF
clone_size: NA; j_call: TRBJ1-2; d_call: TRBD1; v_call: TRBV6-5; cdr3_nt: TGTGCCAGCAGCCGAGGGACAGCCTCTGAAGGCTACACCTTC; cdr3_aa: CASSRGTASEGYTF
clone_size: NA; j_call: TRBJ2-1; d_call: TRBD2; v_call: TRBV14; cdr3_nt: TGTGCCAGCAGCCAAGATAGCGGGGGGGCTCGTGAGCAGTTCTTC; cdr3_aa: CASSQDSGGAREQFF
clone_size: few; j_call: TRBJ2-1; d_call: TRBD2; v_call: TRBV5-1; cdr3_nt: TGCGCCAGCAGCTTAGAACCGGGACTAAGGGTGGGTGAGCAGTTCTTC; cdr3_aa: CASSLEPGLRVGEQFF
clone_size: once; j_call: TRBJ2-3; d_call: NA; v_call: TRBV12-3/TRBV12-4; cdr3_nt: TGTGCCAGCAGTTTAGGGCTAGCGCAGTATTTT; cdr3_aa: CASSLGLAQYF
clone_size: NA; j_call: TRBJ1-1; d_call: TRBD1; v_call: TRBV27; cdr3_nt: TGTGCCAGCAGTTCGCCGGACAGGGCTAAAGGAACTGAAGCTTTCTTT; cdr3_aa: CASSSPDRAKGTEAFF
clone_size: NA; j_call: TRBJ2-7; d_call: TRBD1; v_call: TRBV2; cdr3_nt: TGTGCCAGCGGAGAATGGACAGGATCTTCCTACGAGCAGTACTTC; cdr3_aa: CASGEWTGSSYEQYF
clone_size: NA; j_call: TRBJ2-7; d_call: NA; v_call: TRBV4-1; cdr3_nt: TGCGCCAGCAGCCAGGGGGCCAACTACGAGCAGTACTTC; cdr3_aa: CASSQGANYEQYF
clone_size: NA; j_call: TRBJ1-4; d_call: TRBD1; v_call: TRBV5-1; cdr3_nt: TGCGCCAGCAGCTCGGAGGGACAGGGGGCGAGGGAAAAACTGTTTTTT; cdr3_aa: CASSSEGQGAREKLFF
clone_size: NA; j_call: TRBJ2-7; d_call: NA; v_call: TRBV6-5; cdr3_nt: TGTGCCAGCAGTTACTCAAGTCAGGTGTACTTC; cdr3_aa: CASSYSSQVYF
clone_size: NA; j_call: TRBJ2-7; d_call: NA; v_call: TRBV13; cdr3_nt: TGTGCCAGCGGGGGCCACCTTTCCTACGAGCAGTACTTC; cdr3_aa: CASGGHLSYEQYF
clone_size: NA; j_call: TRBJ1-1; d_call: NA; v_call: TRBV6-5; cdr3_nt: TGTGCCAGCTCAGCCTGGGGGGGAAGGACTGAAGCTTTCTTT; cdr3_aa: CASSAWGGRTEAFF
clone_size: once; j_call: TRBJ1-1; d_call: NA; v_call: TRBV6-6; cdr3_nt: TGTGCCAGCAGTTACTCGATCCAGGGTATGAACACTGAAGCTTTCTTT; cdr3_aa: CASSYSIQGMNTEAFF
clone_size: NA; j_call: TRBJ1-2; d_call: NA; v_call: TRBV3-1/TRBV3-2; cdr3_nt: TGTGCCAGCAGCCAAGGTGGCCCCGACGAGGGTGGTGGCTACACCTTC; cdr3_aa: CASSQGGPDEGGGYTF
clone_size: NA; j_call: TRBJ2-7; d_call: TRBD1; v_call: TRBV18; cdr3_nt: TGTGCCAGCTCACCATCGGACAGGTTCTCCTACGAGCAGTACTTC; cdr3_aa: CASSPSDRFSYEQYF
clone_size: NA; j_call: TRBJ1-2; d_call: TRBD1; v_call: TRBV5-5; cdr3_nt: TGTGCCAGCAGCTTTGGGACAGGGGGCAACTATGGCTACACCTTC; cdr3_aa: CASSFGTGGNYGYTF
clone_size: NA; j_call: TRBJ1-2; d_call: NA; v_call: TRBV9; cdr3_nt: TGTGCCAGCAGAGAGGACCAGGGCAACGGCTACACCTTC; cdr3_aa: CASREDQGNGYTF
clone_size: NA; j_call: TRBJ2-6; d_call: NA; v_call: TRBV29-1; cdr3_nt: TGCAGCGTAGGGGGTCCTGGGGCCAACGTCCTGACTTTC; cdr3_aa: CSVGGPGANVLTF
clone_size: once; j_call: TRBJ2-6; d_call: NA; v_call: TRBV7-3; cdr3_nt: TGTGCCAGCAGCTTACTAGGGGCTGGGGCCAACGTCCTGACTTTC; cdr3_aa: CASSLLGAGANVLTF
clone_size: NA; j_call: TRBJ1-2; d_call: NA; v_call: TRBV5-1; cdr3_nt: TGCGCCAGCAGCTTGACAGCCTCTAACTATGGCTACACCTTC; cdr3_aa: CASSLTASNYGYTF
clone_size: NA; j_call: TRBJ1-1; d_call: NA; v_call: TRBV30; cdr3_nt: TGTGCCTGGAGCGGACAGCCGAACACTGAAGCTTTCTTT; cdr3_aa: CAWSGQPNTEAFF
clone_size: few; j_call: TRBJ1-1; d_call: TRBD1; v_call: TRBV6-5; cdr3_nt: TGTGCCAGCAGTTACGACAGGGGTAACACTGAAGCTTTCTTT; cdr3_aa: CASSYDRGNTEAFF
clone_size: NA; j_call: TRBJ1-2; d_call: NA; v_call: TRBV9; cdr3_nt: TGTGCCAGCAGCGCCACGAGCAGGGCTGGCTACACCTTC; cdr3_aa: CASSATSRAGYTF
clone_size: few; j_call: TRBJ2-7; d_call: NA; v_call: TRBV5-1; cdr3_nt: TGCGCCAGCAGCTTGGGGGGGCCTGGCTCCTACGAGCAGTACTTC; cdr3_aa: CASSLGGPGSYEQYF
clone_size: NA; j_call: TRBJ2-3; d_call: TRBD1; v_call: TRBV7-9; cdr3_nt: TGTGCCAGCAGCTTAGTGGGACAGGGGGTCGATACGCAGTATTTT; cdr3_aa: CASSLVGQGVDTQYF